The 30 T cell receptor beta chains reported below all come from one sample, sequenced in a study of blood T cell repertoires in COVID-19. Only in-frame clones appear in the TCRdb table, and some are missing; sequencing was by immunoSEQ multiplex PCR. The profile shows under 150,000 clones, around 81% of them singletons. The sequenced material came from peripheral blood. The receptor source for this set is a human donor in a cohort sampled during active COVID-19.

The chain employs TRBV9 and TRBJ2-7; D perhaps matches TRBD2 (6 bases). The ends were cut back, 5 bases at V and 6 bases at J, with 18 bases in the middle. This CDR3 has 14 amino acids. Germline V gene lookup returns CDR1 SGDLS and CDR2 YYNGEE. Here the CDR3 reads CASRPPPGVREQYF. The CDR3 region has the DNA TGTGCCAGCAGGCCCCCCCCGGGGGTCCGCGAGCAGTACTTC.

The chain joins TRBV30 to TRBJ1-6; TRBD1 aligns across 7 bases. The length of the CDR3 is 14 residues. The junction had 10 bases not matched to a gene; V was cut back by 8 bases and J by 6 bases. Germline assignment: CDR1 GTSNPN and CDR2 SVGIG (reference sequence). The CDR3 sequence: CAINQGGRNSPLHF. CDR3 DNA sequence: TGTGCCATTAACCAGGGGGGCCGTAATTCACCCCTCCACTTT.

The chain combines TRBV19 with TRBJ1-5; no firm D call. The V end was cut by 6 bases, the J end by 0 bases, with 18 bases between. The CDR3 is made up of 17 amino acids. The germline V gene encodes CDR1 LNHDA and CDR2 SQIVND (reference sequence). The CDR3 reads CASSGSKDFFSNQPQHF. CDR3 in DNA: TGTGCCAGTAGCGGGTCGAAGGACTTCTTTAGCAATCAGCCCCAGCATTTT.

The V gene is TRBV3-1 (or the pseudogene TRBV3-2), the J gene TRBJ2-4; TRBD1 agrees at 9 bases. Germline V CDR1 and CDR2: LGHDT, YNNKEL (reference sequence). With V trimmed by 4 bases and J by 0 bases, 16 bases remained unmatched. The CDR3 totals 20 residues. CDR3 nucleotides: TGTGCCAGCAGCCTATCCTATCGAGAGGGACAGGGTTTAGCCAAAAACATTCAGTACTTC. Protein sequence: CASSLSYREGQGLAKNIQYF.

The rearrangement joins TRBV6-1 to TRBJ2-7; perhaps TRBD2 as D (5 bases). The CDR3 has 15 amino acids. Trimming took 2 bases from V and 4 from J, leaving 15 bases between them. Germline V lookup: CDR1 MNHNS, CDR2 SASEGT. The CDR3 protein is CASSERSDSRYEQYF. DNA of the CDR3: TGTGCCAGCAGTGAACGGTCGGACTCGAGGTACGAGCAGTACTTC.

This clone was counted many times. The V call is TRBV3-1 (or the pseudogene TRBV3-2), the J call TRBJ1-2; a possible D gene is TRBD1 (6 bases). Germline loops: CDR1 LGHDT, CDR2 YNNKEL (reference sequence). The CDR3 has 15 residues. V lost 2 bases to trimming and J lost 3 bases, with 13 bases between them. The CDR3 loop reads CASSQSSRGYYGYTF. The CDR3 bases are TGTGCCAGCAGCCAAAGCTCTAGGGGGTACTATGGCTACACCTTC.

This chain joins TRBV30 and TRBJ1-2; the D gene is possibly TRBD1 (6 bases). The CDR3 is 14 amino acids. The germline CDR1 and CDR2 sequences are GTSNPN and SVGIG (reference sequence). The V end was cut by 8 bases, the J end by 7 bases, with 23 bases between. In DNA form, the CDR3 reads TGTGCCCATCAGGTCCTAGTCAGGGGCTCTGGCTACACCTTC. Protein product: CAHQVLVRGSGYTF.

V and J are TRBV6-2 or TRBV6-3 and TRBJ1-2, with 7 bases that match TRBD1. This CDR3 contains 18 residues. The V and J ends lost 1 base and 1 base, in that order; junction bases with no gene match: 12. Germline CDR1 MNHEY, CDR2 SVGEGT. The CDR3 loop is CASSYWLSTGKVNYGYTF. CDR3 nucleotides: TGTGCCAGCAGTTACTGGCTCTCGACAGGGAAGGTTAACTATGGCTACACCTTC.

This clone was counted at least ten times. This chain links TRBV6-5 with TRBJ2-1, with 8 bases that match TRBD2. Germline assignment: CDR1 MNHEY and CDR2 SVGAGI. This CDR3 contains 15 residues. The V segment lost 3 bases and the J segment 10 bases; nucleotides outside the gene matches: 11. DNA of the CDR3: TGTGCCAGCAGTTATGAGGCGGGGGGCCTCAGGGAGCAGTTCTTC. This codes for CASSYEAGGLREQFF.

The chain links TRBV4-1 to TRBJ2-1; D remains unclear. The CDR3 is made up of 14 amino acids. Germline CDR1 is MGHRA and CDR2 is YSYEKL. Between the trimmed V and J ends, which lost 1 base and 9 bases, there was a span of 13 bases. This CDR3 reads CASSQAFSDGEQFF. The CDR3 DNA sequence: TGCGCCAGCAGCCAAGCGTTCAGCGACGGTGAGCAGTTCTTC.

This clone has at least ten counts. At the DNA level, this CDR3 is encoded by other sequences in the same sample as well. The CDR3: CASSLTSGGLYNEQFF. As DNA, the CDR3 is TGTGCCAGCAGCCTTACCAGCGGGGGGCTCTACAATGAGCAGTTCTTC. The chain combines TRBV3-1 (or the pseudogene TRBV3-2) with TRBJ2-1; 9 nucleotides match TRBD2. With V trimmed by 4 bases and J by 3 bases, 7 bases remained unmatched. In germline, CDR1 is LGHDT, CDR2 YNNKEL (reference sequence). This CDR3 comprises 16 residues.

The chain is built from TRBV4-1 and TRBJ1-5; D unclear. The CDR3 loop spans 17 amino acids. Germline V CDR1 and CDR2: MGHRA, YSYEKL. V shed 1 base and J shed 1 base, with 14 bases lying between them. CDR3 region: CASSQGEGSKSNQPQHF. The CDR3 DNA reads as TGCGCCAGCAGCCAAGGTGAAGGGAGTAAGAGCAATCAGCCCCAGCATTTT.

The chain carries TRBV5-1 and TRBJ2-3; possible D gene TRBD1, 6 bases. Germline V lookup: CDR1 SGHRS, CDR2 YFSETQ. This CDR3 region has 14 residues. V lost 6 bases and J 4 bases, leaving 15 bases between the germline ends. For the CDR3, the DNA is TGCGCCAGCACCACCTGGACAGTCTCAGATACGCAGTATTTT. Its translation is CASTTWTVSDTQYF.

J is TRBJ1-2 and V is TRBV20-1; D is possibly TRBD1 (5 bases). The V and J ends lost 3 bases and 7 bases respectively, with 18 bases between them. The V gene's germline CDR1 is DFQATT and CDR2 SNEGSKA (reference sequence). The CDR3 covers 14 residues. The CDR3 here is CSASRAGQGSGYTF. Here the CDR3 DNA reads TGCAGTGCTAGTCGGGCAGGGCAGGGAAGTGGCTACACCTTC.

This clone was seen a few times. This chain joins TRBV10-3 and TRBJ1-1; possibly TRBD1 for D (6 bases). Germline-derived CDR1 and CDR2 are ENHRY and SYGVKD. Trimming pared 4 bases from V and 10 bases from J, leaving 19 bases between. This CDR3 comprises 14 residues. CDR3 protein: CAISADRRTNGAFF. The CDR3 coding sequence is TGTGCCATCAGTGCAGACAGGCGTACGAACGGAGCTTTCTTT.

This clone was counted between two and nine times. Other DNA sequences in the sample encode the same CDR3. The CDR3 DNA reads as TGCGCCAGCAGGTCGTACAATGAGCAGTTCTTC. Translation: CASRSYNEQFF. The chain uses TRBV5-1 and TRBJ2-1; D uncertain. The CDR3 spans 11 residues. V was clipped by 5 bases and J by 4 bases, with 4 bases between them. CDR1 SGHRS and CDR2 YFSETQ come from the germline V gene.

The chain has TRBV13 and TRBJ2-3; D is ambiguous. The V gene lost 4 bases and the J gene lost 1 base, with 9 bases spanning the gap. The CDR3 is 14 residues long. Germline V gives CDR1 PRHDT, CDR2 FYEKMQ (reference sequence). CDR3 region: CASSSLVGTDTQYF. CDR3 nucleotides: TGTGCCAGCAGCTCCTTAGTAGGCACAGATACGCAGTATTTT.

The chain is built from TRBV6-5 and TRBJ1-1; 8 bases fit TRBD1. Germline V gene data show CDR1 as MNHEY and CDR2 as SVGAGI. The V and J ends lost 10 bases and 0 bases, in that order; junction bases with no gene match: 10. CDR3 length: 15 residues. CDR3 protein: CANRGGGELNTEAFF. CDR3 bases: TGTGCCAACAGGGGGGGAGGGGAATTGAACACTGAAGCTTTCTTT.

This rearrangement joins TRBV6-4 to TRBJ1-2, with 7 nucleotides matching TRBD1. J lost 4 bases, V lost 2 bases, and 4 bases had no gene match. Per germline, CDR1 MRHNA and CDR2 SNTAGT. The CDR3 has 14 residues. The CDR3 spells CASSDRTGLYGYTF. As DNA, the CDR3 is TGTGCCAGCAGTGACAGGACAGGCCTCTATGGCTACACCTTC.

This clone is a singleton in its sample. The chain joins TRBV13 to TRBJ2-4; maybe TRBD2 (5 bases). Trimming pared 3 bases from V and 2 bases from J, leaving 14 bases between. Germline V CDR1 and CDR2: PRHDT, FYEKMQ (reference sequence). This CDR3 spans 16 amino acids. Here the CDR3 DNA reads TGTGCCAGCAGCTTCACAGCGGTCGTTTCCAAAAACATTCAGTACTTC. Translated, it gives CASSFTAVVSKNIQYF.

This clone was seen many times. The chain joins TRBV27 to TRBJ2-3; 9 bases fit TRBD2. The germline CDR1 and CDR2 sequences are MNHEY and SMNVEV (reference sequence). The CDR3 length is 13 residues. The J segment lost 6 bases and the V segment lost 5 bases, leaving 3 bases of the junction unmatched. CDR3 sequence: CASSPGLADTQYF. The CDR3 nucleotides read TGTGCCAGCAGTCCCGGACTAGCGGATACGCAGTATTTT.

This chain uses TRBV27 with TRBJ2-5, with 13 bases identical to TRBD2. V lost 2 bases and J lost 0; bases outside the gene matches: 6. This CDR3 region has 18 residues. Germline values: CDR1 MNHEY, CDR2 SMNVEV (reference sequence). CDR3 sequence: CASSLRLAGGLNQETQYF. CDR3 sequence (DNA): TGTGCCAGCAGTTTACGACTAGCGGGGGGCCTGAACCAAGAGACCCAGTACTTC.

The rearrangement links TRBV7-8 to TRBJ2-1; possible D gene TRBD1, 6 bases. The CDR3 is made up of 16 amino acids. V gave up 10 bases and J gave up 0 bases, with 19 bases separating them. In germline, CDR1 is SGHVS, CDR2 FQNEAQ. The CDR3 region has the DNA TGTGCCAACCATCCCGAGGGCAGGGGCTCCTACAATGAGCAGTTCTTC. It encodes CANHPEGRGSYNEQFF.

V is TRBV7-9 and J is TRBJ1-5; no definite D call. With 3 bases removed from V and 3 bases from J, the gap between germline ends came to 12 bases. The V gene's germline CDR1 is SEHNR and CDR2 FQNEAQ (reference sequence). The CDR3 extends over 15 amino acids. The DNA of the CDR3 is TGTGCCAGCAGCTTTGGGCCGAGCTCCAATCAGCCCCAGCATTTT. This encodes CASSFGPSSNQPQHF.

The chain carries TRBV4-1 and TRBJ1-3; TRBD1 matches at 7 bases. CDR1 MGHRA and CDR2 YSYEKL come from the germline V gene. V was clipped by 4 bases and J by 0 bases; unmatched bases: 12. CDR3 size: 18 residues. CDR3 amino acids: CASSRNRDRINSGNTIYF. CDR3 nucleotide sequence: TGCGCCAGCAGCCGGAACCGGGACAGAATAAACTCTGGAAACACCATATATTTT.

The chain couples TRBV5-5 to TRBJ2-7; 8 bases align to TRBD1. V lost 5 bases, J lost 3 bases, and 7 bases stayed unmatched. The CDR3 extends over 14 amino acids. Germline CDR1 and CDR2: SGHKS and YYEKEE (reference sequence). The CDR3 region has the DNA TGTGCCAGCAGACCTGGACAGGGCCTCTACGAGCAGTACTTC. Translating it yields CASRPGQGLYEQYF.

The rearrangement joins TRBV27 to TRBJ1-1; D is perhaps TRBD1 (5 bases). The V end lost 0 bases, the J end lost 3 bases, and 17 bases lay between the germline ends. Germline values: CDR1 MNHEY, CDR2 SMNVEV (reference sequence). This CDR3 is 17 amino acids long. In DNA, the CDR3 is TGTGCCAGCAGTTTATCGGGGGGGAGGGGTTCGGACACTGAAGCTTTCTTT. Protein: CASSLSGGRGSDTEAFF.

The chain uses TRBV30 and TRBJ1-4; D is perhaps TRBD1 (6 bases). Trimming removed 3 bases at V and 4 bases at J, with 15 bases between. Per germline, CDR1 GTSNPN and CDR2 SVGIG (reference sequence). CDR3 length equals 15 residues. The CDR3 DNA reads TGTGCCTGGAGGGGAAGGACAGCGGATAATGAAAAACTGTTTTTT. As protein: CAWRGRTADNEKLFF.

The chain recombines TRBV12-5 with TRBJ2-5; a weak D match, TRBD1 (5 bases). V was trimmed by 5 bases and J by 3 bases, leaving 13 bases between them. The length of the CDR3 is 14 residues. CDR1 LGHNT and CDR2 FRNRAP come from the germline V gene. This chain's CDR3 is CASGATQGKETQYF. The CDR3, as DNA: TGTGCTAGTGGTGCAACCCAGGGTAAAGAGACCCAGTACTTC.

The V and J genes are TRBV9 and TRBJ1-1; 12 bases align to TRBD1. The germline V gene has CDR1 SGDLS and CDR2 YYNGEE. J gave up 4 bases and V 3 bases, and 7 bases lay outside the gene matches. CDR3 size: 16 residues. The DNA of the CDR3 is TGTGCCAGCAGCGCCGGGACAGGGGGCATCAGCACTGAAGCTTTCTTT. This sequence encodes CASSAGTGGISTEAFF.